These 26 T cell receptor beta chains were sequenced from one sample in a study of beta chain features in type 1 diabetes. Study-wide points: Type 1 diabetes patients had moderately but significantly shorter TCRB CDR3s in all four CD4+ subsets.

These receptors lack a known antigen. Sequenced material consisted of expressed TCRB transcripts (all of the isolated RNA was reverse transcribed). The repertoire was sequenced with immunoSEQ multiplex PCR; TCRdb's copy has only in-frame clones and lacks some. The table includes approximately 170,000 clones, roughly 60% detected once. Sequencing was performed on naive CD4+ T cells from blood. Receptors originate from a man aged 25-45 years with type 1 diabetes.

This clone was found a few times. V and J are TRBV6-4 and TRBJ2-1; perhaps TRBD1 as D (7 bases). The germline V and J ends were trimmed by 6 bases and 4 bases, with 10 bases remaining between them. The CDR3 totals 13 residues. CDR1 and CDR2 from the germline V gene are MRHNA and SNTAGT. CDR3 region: CASRRDSYNEQFF. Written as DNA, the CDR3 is TGTGCCAGCAGGCGGGACAGTTACAATGAGCAGTTCTTC.

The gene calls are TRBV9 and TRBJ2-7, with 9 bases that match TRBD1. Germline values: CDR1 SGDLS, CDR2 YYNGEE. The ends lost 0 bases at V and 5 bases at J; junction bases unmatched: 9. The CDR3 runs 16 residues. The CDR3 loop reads CASSVVGTGSVHEQYF. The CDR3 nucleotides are TGTGCCAGCAGCGTAGTAGGGACAGGGTCAGTCCACGAGCAGTACTTC.

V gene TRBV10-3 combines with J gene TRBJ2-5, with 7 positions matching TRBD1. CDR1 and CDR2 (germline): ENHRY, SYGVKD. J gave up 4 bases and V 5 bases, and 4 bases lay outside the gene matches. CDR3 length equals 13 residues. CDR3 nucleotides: TGTGCCATCAGTCTGACAGGGAGAGAGACCCAGTACTTC. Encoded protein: CAISLTGRETQYF.

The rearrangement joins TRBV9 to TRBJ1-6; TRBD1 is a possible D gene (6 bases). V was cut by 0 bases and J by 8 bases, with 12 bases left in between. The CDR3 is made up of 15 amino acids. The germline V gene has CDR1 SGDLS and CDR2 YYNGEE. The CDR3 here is CASSVGGGPDSPLHF. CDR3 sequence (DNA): TGTGCCAGCAGCGTAGGCGGGGGGCCGGATTCACCCCTCCACTTT.

CDR3 nucleotides: TGCAGCGTTATTAAAAACTATGGCTACACCTTC. It yields the protein CSVIKNYGYTF. The V gene is TRBV29-1, the J gene TRBJ1-2; no definite D call. Germline CDR1 reads SQVTM; CDR2 reads ANQGSEA. The CDR3 extends over 11 amino acids. V shed 5 bases and J shed 2 bases, with 6 bases lying between them.

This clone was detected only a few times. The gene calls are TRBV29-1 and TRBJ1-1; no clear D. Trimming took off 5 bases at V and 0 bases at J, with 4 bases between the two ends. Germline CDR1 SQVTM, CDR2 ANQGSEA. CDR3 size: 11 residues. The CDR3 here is CSVLMNTEAFF. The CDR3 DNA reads TGCAGCGTTTTGATGAACACTGAAGCTTTCTTT.

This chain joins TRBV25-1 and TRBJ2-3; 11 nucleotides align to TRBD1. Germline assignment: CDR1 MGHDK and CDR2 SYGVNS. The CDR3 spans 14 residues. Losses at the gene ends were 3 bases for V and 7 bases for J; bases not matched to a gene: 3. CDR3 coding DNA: TGTGCCAGCAGTGACGGACAGGGGGCACATACGCAGTATTTT. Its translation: CASSDGQGAHTQYF.

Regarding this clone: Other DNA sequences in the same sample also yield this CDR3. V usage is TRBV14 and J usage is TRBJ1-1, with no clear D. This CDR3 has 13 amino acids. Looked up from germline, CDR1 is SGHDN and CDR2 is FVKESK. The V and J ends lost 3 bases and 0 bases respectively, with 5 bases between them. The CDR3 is CASSQGMNTEAFF. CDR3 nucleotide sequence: TGTGCCAGCAGCCAGGGGATGAACACTGAAGCTTTCTTT.

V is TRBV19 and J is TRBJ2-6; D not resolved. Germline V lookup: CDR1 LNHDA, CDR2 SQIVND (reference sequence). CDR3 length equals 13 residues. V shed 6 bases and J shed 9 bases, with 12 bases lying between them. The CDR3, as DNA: TGTGCCAGTAGGTTGATGGGCGGCAACGTCCTGACTTTC. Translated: CASRLMGGNVLTF.

The CDR3 loop is CAWTTVLVGQFF. CDR3 bases: TGTGCCTGGACGACTGTTCTAGTCGGGCAGTTCTTC. The V call is TRBV30, the J call TRBJ2-1; D remains unclear. The V and J ends lost 4 bases and 12 bases respectively, with 16 bases between them. The CDR3 is 12 residues long. Germline CDR1 and CDR2: GTSNPN and SVGIG (reference sequence). The full variable domain, with the rest looked up from reference TRBV30 and TRBJ2-1, is SQTIHQWPATLVQPVGSPLSLECTVEGTSNPNLYWYRQAAGRGLQLLFYSVGIGQISSEVPQNLSASRPQDRQFILSSKKLLLSDSGFYLCAWTTVLVGQFFGPGTRLTVL.

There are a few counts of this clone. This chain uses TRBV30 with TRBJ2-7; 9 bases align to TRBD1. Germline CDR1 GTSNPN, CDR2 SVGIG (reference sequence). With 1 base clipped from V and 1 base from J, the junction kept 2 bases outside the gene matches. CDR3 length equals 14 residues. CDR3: CAWSEGTGSYEQYF. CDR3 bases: TGTGCCTGGAGTGAGGGGACAGGGTCCTACGAGCAGTACTTC.

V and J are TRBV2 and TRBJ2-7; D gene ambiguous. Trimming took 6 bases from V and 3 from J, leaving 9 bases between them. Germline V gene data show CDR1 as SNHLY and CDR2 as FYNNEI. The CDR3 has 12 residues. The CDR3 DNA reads TGTGCCAGCAGAGATAGGGTCTACGAGCAGTACTTC. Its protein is CASRDRVYEQYF.

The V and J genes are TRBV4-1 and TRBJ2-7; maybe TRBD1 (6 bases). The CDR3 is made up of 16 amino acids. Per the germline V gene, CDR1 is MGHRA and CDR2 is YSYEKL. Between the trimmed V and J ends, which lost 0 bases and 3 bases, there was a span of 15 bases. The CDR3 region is CASSQEISRTVYEQYF. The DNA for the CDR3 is TGCGCCAGCAGCCAAGAGATCTCCAGGACAGTCTACGAGCAGTACTTC.

CDR3 in DNA: TGTGCCTGCCCAAATCGGGGATACGGTGGCTACACCTTC. It translates to CACPNRGYGGYTF. J is TRBJ1-2 and V is TRBV30; D unresolved. CDR1 and CDR2 (germline): GTSNPN, SVGIG (reference sequence). The CDR3 runs 13 residues. The V end lost 6 bases, the J end lost 7 bases, and 18 bases lay between the germline ends.

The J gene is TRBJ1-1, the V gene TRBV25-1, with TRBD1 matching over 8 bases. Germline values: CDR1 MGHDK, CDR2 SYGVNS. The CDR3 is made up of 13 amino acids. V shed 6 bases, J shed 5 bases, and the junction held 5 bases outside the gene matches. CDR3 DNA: TGTGCCAGCAGGCGGACAGGGAATACTGAAGCTTTCTTT. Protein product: CASRRTGNTEAFF.

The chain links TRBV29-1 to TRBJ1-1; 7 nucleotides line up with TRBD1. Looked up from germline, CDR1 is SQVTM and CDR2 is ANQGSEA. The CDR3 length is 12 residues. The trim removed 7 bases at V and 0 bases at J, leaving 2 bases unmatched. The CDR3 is CSGDRMNTEAFF. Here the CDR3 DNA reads TGCAGCGGGGACAGAATGAACACTGAAGCTTTCTTT.

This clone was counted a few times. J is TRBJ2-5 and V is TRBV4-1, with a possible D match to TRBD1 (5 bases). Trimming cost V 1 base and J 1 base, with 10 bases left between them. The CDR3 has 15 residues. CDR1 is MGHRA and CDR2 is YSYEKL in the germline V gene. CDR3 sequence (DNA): TGCGCCAGCAGCCAAGGTACTACAGGCCAAGAGACCCAGTACTTC. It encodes CASSQGTTGQETQYF.

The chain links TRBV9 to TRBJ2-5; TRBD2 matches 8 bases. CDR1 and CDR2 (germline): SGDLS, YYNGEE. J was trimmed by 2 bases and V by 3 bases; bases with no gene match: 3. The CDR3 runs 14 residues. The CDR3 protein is CASSAGTSQETQYF. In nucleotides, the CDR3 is TGTGCCAGCAGCGCAGGGACTAGTCAAGAGACCCAGTACTTC.

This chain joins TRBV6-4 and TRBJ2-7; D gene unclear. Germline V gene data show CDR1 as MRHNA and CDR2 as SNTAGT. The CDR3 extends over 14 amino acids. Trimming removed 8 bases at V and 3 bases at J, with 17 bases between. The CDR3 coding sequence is TGTGCCAGCTTCGATGAAGCACCGATCTACGAGCAGTACTTC. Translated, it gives CASFDEAPIYEQYF.

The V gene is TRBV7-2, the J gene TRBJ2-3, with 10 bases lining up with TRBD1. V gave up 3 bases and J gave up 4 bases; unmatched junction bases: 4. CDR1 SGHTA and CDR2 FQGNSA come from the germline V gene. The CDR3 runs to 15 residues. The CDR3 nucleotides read TGTGCCAGCAGCTTCGCCGGGACAGGGGCAGATACGCAGTATTTT. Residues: CASSFAGTGADTQYF.

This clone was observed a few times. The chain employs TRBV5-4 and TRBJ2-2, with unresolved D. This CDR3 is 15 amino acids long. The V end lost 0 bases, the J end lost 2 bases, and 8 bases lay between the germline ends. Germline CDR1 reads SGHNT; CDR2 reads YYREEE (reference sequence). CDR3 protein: CASSLAEDNTGELFF. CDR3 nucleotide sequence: TGTGCCAGCAGCTTGGCAGAGGATAACACCGGGGAGCTGTTTTTT.

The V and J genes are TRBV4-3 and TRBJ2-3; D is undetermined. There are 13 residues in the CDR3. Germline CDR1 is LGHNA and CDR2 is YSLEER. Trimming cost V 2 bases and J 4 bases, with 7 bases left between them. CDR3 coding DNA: TGCGCCAGCAGCCAATCATGGTCAGATACGCAGTATTTT. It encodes CASSQSWSDTQYF.

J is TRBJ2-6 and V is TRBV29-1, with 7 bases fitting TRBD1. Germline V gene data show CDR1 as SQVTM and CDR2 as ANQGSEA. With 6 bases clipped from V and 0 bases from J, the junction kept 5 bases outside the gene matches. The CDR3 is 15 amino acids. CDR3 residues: CSVPGTDSGANVLTF. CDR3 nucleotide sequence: TGCAGCGTACCCGGGACAGACTCTGGGGCCAACGTCCTGACTTTC.

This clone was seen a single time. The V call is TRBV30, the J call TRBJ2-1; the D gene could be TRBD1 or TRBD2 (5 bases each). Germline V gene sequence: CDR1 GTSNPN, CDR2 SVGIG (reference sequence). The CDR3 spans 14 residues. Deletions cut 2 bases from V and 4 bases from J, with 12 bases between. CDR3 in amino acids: CAWSLGVAYNEQFF. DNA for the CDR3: TGTGCCTGGAGTTTGGGGGTGGCTTACAATGAGCAGTTCTTC. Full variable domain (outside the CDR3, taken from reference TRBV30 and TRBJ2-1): SQTIHQWPATLVQPVGSPLSLECTVEGTSNPNLYWYRQAAGRGLQLLFYSVGIGQISSEVPQNLSASRPQDRQFILSSKKLLLSDSGFYLCAWSLGVAYNEQFFGPGTRLTVL.

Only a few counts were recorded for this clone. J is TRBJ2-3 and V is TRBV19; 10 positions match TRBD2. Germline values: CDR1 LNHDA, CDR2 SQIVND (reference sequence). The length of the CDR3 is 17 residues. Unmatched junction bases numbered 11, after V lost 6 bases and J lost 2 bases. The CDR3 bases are TGTGCCAGTAGGCCCATCGGACTAGCGGCAACCACAGATACGCAGTATTTT. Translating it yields CASRPIGLAATTDTQYF.

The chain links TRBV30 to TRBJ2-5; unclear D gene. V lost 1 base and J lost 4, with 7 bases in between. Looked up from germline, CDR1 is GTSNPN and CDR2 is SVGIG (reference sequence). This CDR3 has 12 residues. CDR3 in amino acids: CAWSEGVETQYF. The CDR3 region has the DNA TGTGCCTGGAGTGAAGGAGTAGAGACCCAGTACTTC.